The 21 T cell receptor beta chains in this list originate from one sample, sequenced in a study of T cells in Graves' hyperthyroidism and ophthalmopathy. Template material for amplifying TCR beta CDR3 regions consisted of RNA transcripts. TCR CDR3 underwent first-round RT-PCR with the HTBI primer set. One entry per CDR3 protein results from TCRdb running MiXCR on the multiplex PCR reads. The sample has around 800,000 distinct CDR3 sequences, about 38% seen once. The sequenced material came from blood. These receptors were taken from a man aged 18 to 30 with Graves' hyperthyroidism.

V gene TRBV9 combines with J gene TRBJ2-7, with 7 bases that match TRBD1. V shed 3 bases and J 7 bases; nucleotides not matched to a gene: 7. Germline assignment: CDR1 SGDLS and CDR2 YYNGEE. CDR3 length: 13 amino acids. The DNA of the CDR3 is TGTGCCAGCAGCGGGGACAGCCACAATGAGCAGTACTTC. This encodes CASSGDSHNEQYF.

For the CDR3, the DNA is TGTGCCAGCAGTGAAGTGGGGAACTACGAGCAGTACTTC. Translating it yields CASSEVGNYEQYF. This sequence joins TRBV6-5 and TRBJ2-7; no reliable D call. The CDR3 has 13 residues. Trimming stripped 5 bases from V and 3 bases from J, with 11 bases between. Germline CDR1 MNHEY, CDR2 SVGAGI.

This clonotype was recorded at least ten times. This rearrangement joins TRBV7-9 to TRBJ1-2; 8 bases are shared with TRBD1. This CDR3 contains 14 residues. V trimming: 6 bases; J trimming: 4 bases; junction bases outside the gene matches: 7. Germline V CDR1 and CDR2: SEHNR, FQNEAQ (reference sequence). In nucleotides, the CDR3 is TGTGCCAGCAGGTCGTCAGGGGGCTCCTATGGCTACACCTTC. Residues: CASRSSGGSYGYTF. Variable domain in full (rest from reference TRBV7-9 and TRBJ1-2): DTGVSQNPRHKITKRGQNVTFRCDPISEHNRLYWYRQTLGQGPEFLTYFQNEAQLEKSRLLSDRFSAERPKGSFSTLEIQRTEQGDSAMYLCASRSSGGSYGYTFGSGTRLTVV.

The J gene is TRBJ1-1, the V gene TRBV5-8; 8 nucleotides align to TRBD1. The V segment lost 3 bases and the J segment 6 bases; nucleotides outside the gene matches: 4. Germline V gene sequence: CDR1 SGHTS, CDR2 YDEGEE. The CDR3 spans 13 residues. CDR3 sequence: CASSSQGAAEAFF. CDR3 nucleotide sequence: TGTGCCAGCAGCTCCCAGGGGGCAGCTGAAGCTTTCTTT.

This sequence joins TRBV29-1 and TRBJ2-2, with TRBD1 identical over 7 bases. The CDR3 is 13 amino acids. Germline V gives CDR1 SQVTM, CDR2 ANQGSEA. J was trimmed by 1 base and V by 7 bases; bases with no gene match: 3. CDR3 coding DNA: TGCAGCGCCTACAGGGGGAACACCGGGGAGCTGTTTTTT. Translation gives CSAYRGNTGELFF.

The chain employs TRBV29-1 and TRBJ1-2, with D hard to call. V was cut by 6 bases and J by 5 bases, with 10 bases left in between. The germline gives CDR1 SQVTM, CDR2 ANQGSEA. The CDR3 runs to 11 residues. CDR3 bases: TGCAGCGTCGCAGATCTTTATGGCTACACCTTC. This sequence encodes CSVADLYGYTF.

There are many counts of this clonotype. The chain couples TRBV7-8 to TRBJ1-1; 7 bases match TRBD1. Per the germline V gene, CDR1 is SGHVS and CDR2 is FQNEAQ. Unmatched junction bases numbered 7, after V lost 5 bases and J lost 4 bases. The CDR3 contains 14 residues. CDR3 nucleotide sequence: TGTGCCAGCAGCGAACAACAGGGGAGCACTGAAGCTTTCTTT. This gives the protein CASSEQQGSTEAFF.

The chain joins TRBV20-1 to TRBJ2-6, with D hard to call. This CDR3 has 15 amino acids. Germline loops: CDR1 DFQATT, CDR2 SNEGSKA (reference sequence). The V end lost 5 bases, the J end lost 0 bases, and 11 bases lay between the germline ends. This CDR3 reads CSAFTPSSGANVLTF. CDR3 nucleotides: TGCAGTGCTTTTACTCCCAGCTCTGGGGCCAACGTCCTGACTTTC.

This clonotype was counted a few times. The rearrangement links TRBV7-2 to TRBJ2-3, with D uncertain. Germline lookup yields CDR1 SGHTA and CDR2 FQGNSA. Between the trimmed V and J ends, which lost 1 base and 5 bases, there was a span of 16 bases. This CDR3 is built from 16 residues. Written as DNA, the CDR3 is TGTGCCAGCAGCTTAGGGCTCAGCCAACGAGGAGATACGCAGTATTTT. It specifies CASSLGLSQRGDTQYF. Full variable domain (rest looked up from reference TRBV7-2 and TRBJ2-3): GAGVSQSPSNKVTEKGKDVELRCDPISGHTALYWYRQSLGQGLEFLIYFQGNSAPDKSGLPSDRFSAERTGGSVSTLTIQRTQQEDSAVYLCASSLGLSQRGDTQYFGPGTRLTVL.

The chain has TRBV29-1 and TRBJ2-7, with 10 bases lining up with TRBD2. Germline CDR1 SQVTM, CDR2 ANQGSEA. The CDR3 runs 13 residues. The V and J ends lost 5 bases and 3 bases, in that order; junction bases with no gene match: 4. CDR3 sequence reads: CSVKIAGGYEQYF. CDR3 DNA sequence: TGCAGCGTTAAAATAGCGGGAGGCTACGAGCAGTACTTC.

This chain links TRBV5-1 with TRBJ1-2, with D uncertain. Trimming pared 5 bases from V and 3 bases from J, leaving 11 bases between. This CDR3 spans 13 amino acids. The germline V gene has CDR1 SGHRS and CDR2 YFSETQ. The DNA of the CDR3 is TGCGCCAGCAGGTTGAAAGGAGACTATGGCTACACCTTC. It translates to CASRLKGDYGYTF.

This clonotype was seen more than once but under ten times. In DNA, the CDR3 is TGTGCCAGCAGTGAAGCTAGCGGGATAACCTACGAGCAGTACTTC. Its protein is CASSEASGITYEQYF. This chain connects TRBV2 to TRBJ2-7, with 8 bases lining up with TRBD2. CDR3 length: 15 amino acids. The germline CDR1 and CDR2 sequences are SNHLY and FYNNEI. After removal of 0 bases from V and 2 bases from J, the junction contained 3 bases not matched to a gene.

The rearrangement joins TRBV27 to TRBJ1-6; weak D call: TRBD1 (6 bases). This CDR3 has 14 amino acids. V was pared by 4 bases and J by 9 bases, with 13 bases between. Germline V gives CDR1 MNHEY, CDR2 SMNVEV (reference sequence). The CDR3 loop reads CASSWGQGLSPLHF. Written as DNA, the CDR3 is TGTGCCAGCAGTTGGGGGCAGGGTCTTTCACCCCTCCACTTT.

At least ten counts were recorded for this clonotype. The CDR3 sequence: CASSGSPGTNTEAFF. For the CDR3, the DNA is TGTGCCAGCAGCGGTTCTCCCGGGACGAACACTGAAGCTTTCTTT. The chain uses TRBV7-9 and TRBJ1-1; TRBD1 might be the D (5 bases). Trimming shortened V by 5 bases and J by 1 base, and 14 bases separated the two germline ends. The CDR3 has 15 residues. Germline V gene sequence: CDR1 SEHNR, CDR2 FQNEAQ (reference sequence).

The chain employs TRBV19 and TRBJ1-5, with a tentative D call TRBD1 (6 bases). Germline assignment: CDR1 LNHDA and CDR2 SQIVND (reference sequence). The CDR3 length is 16 residues. V lost 5 bases and J 0 bases, leaving 14 bases between the germline ends. CDR3 residues: CASSSDSYYSNQPQHF. The CDR3 DNA is TGTGCCAGTAGTTCGGACAGTTACTATAGCAATCAGCCCCAGCATTTT.

V and J are TRBV7-9 and TRBJ2-2, with 9 bases matching TRBD1. V gave up 6 bases and J gave up 1 base; unmatched junction bases: 9. This CDR3 has 17 residues. Germline loops: CDR1 SEHNR, CDR2 FQNEAQ (reference sequence). CDR3 DNA sequence: TGTGCCAGCAGTTCTCTGGGGACAGGGCAGAACACCGGGGAGCTGTTTTTT. The encoded protein is CASSSLGTGQNTGELFF.

This rearrangement joins TRBV20-1 to TRBJ2-5; D is possibly TRBD2 (6 bases). V dropped 3 bases and J dropped 7 bases, with 15 bases sitting between them. This CDR3 is 13 amino acids long. CDR1 is DFQATT and CDR2 is SNEGSKA in the germline V gene (reference sequence). The CDR3 here is CSARAGSVGTQYF. In DNA, the CDR3 is TGCAGTGCTAGGGCGGGGTCGGTGGGGACCCAGTACTTC.

At least ten counts were recorded for this clonotype. V and J are TRBV10-3 and TRBJ1-5; tentative D call: TRBD1 (6 bases). This CDR3 contains 13 residues. V was shortened by 3 bases and J by 7 bases, with 10 bases between the two germline ends. Looked up from germline, CDR1 is ENHRY and CDR2 is SYGVKD. The CDR3 nucleotides are TGTGCCATCAGTGATGGGGGCGGGCAGCCCCAGCATTTT. Amino acid sequence: CAISDGGGQPQHF.

This clonotype was picked up many times. The chain joins TRBV19 to TRBJ1-3; no firm D call. The CDR3 runs to 15 residues. Deletions cut 0 bases from V and 0 bases from J, with 6 bases between. The V gene's germline CDR1 is LNHDA and CDR2 SQIVND (reference sequence). CDR3 sequence (DNA): TGTGCCAGTAGTATAGACAGACCCTCTGGAAACACCATATATTTT. Its protein is CASSIDRPSGNTIYF. Variable domain in full (rest from reference TRBV19 and TRBJ1-3): DGGITQSPKYLFRKEGQNVTLSCEQNLNHDAMYWYRQDPGQGLRLIYYSQIVNDFQKGDIAEGYSVSREKKESFPLTVTSAQKNPTAFYLCASSIDRPSGNTIYFGEGSWLTVV.

This rearrangement joins TRBV7-9 to TRBJ2-2; tentatively, D is TRBD2 (5 bases). CDR1 SEHNR and CDR2 FQNEAQ come from the germline V gene (reference sequence). The CDR3 length is 14 residues. V was shortened by 4 bases and J by 3 bases, with 9 bases between the two germline ends. The CDR3 nucleotides are TGTGCCAGCAGCTCCGGGATTTACACCGGGGAGCTGTTTTTT. Translated: CASSSGIYTGELFF.

A single count supports this clonotype. V gene TRBV25-1 combines with J gene TRBJ2-7; no reliable D call. The germline V and J ends were trimmed by 6 bases and 7 bases, with 13 bases remaining between them. Per germline, CDR1 MGHDK and CDR2 SYGVNS. The CDR3 has 12 amino acids. For the CDR3, the DNA is TGTGCCAGCAGGTTAGATCGGGCAGAGCAGTACTTC. It codes for CASRLDRAEQYF.